This T cell receptor beta chain was sequenced during a study of post-analysis software for immune sequencing data. Study-wide background: Several disease courses (relapsing-remitting, secondary progressive and progressive-relapsing) of multiple sclerosis were included.

General observations from the study: When compared against controls, multiple sclerosis patients showed significantly lower normalized Chao1 diversity. Higher frequency in patients than in controls was seen for roughly five TRBV segments, with TRBV5-6, TRBV5-1 and TRBV20-1 among them. Samples prepared in the same batch strongly co-clustered by F measure.

Unique molecular identifiers had been added to the TCR beta cDNA libraries. Researchers reported 520,000 or so cDNA molecules coming from around 1 to 10 million T cells. TCRdb reanalysed the PCR reads using MiXCR and keeps one entry per CDR3 protein. The repertoire holds 350,000 to 450,000 distinct CDR3 sequences, with around 33% as singletons. The CDR3 contains 16 residues. Deletions cut 0 bases from V and 0 bases from J, with 12 bases between. CDR1 DFQATT and CDR2 SNEGSKA come from the germline V gene (reference sequence). Worth noting for this clonotype: Its specificity is unknown.

The J gene is TRBJ2-1, the V gene TRBV20-1; possible D gene TRBD2, 5 bases. Material: blood. This clonotype originated in a girl aged 5-17 years with multiple sclerosis. CDR3 in amino acids: CSARDGLQPSYNEQFF. DNA for the CDR3: TGCAGTGCTAGAGATGGACTCCAACCCTCCTACAATGAGCAGTTCTTC.